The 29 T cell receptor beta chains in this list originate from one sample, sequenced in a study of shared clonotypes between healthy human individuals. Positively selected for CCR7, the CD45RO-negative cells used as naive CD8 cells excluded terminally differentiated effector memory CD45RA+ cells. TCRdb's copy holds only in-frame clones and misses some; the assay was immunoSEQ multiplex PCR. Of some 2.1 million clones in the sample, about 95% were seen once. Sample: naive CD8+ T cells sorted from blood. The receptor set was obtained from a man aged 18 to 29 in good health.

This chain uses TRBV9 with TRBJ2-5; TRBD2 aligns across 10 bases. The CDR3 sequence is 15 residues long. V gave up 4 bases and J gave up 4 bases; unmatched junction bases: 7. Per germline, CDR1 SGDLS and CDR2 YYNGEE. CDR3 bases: TGTGCCAGCAGCCCCCGTTTAGCGGGAGGAGAGACCCAGTACTTC. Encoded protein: CASSPRLAGGETQYF.

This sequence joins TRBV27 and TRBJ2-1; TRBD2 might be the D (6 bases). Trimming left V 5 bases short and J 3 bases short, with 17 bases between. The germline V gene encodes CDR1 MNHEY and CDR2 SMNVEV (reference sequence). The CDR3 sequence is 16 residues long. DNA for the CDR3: TGTGCCAGCAGTCCCGTCCGGGGAGGAGGCTACAATGAGCAGTTCTTC. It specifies CASSPVRGGGYNEQFF.

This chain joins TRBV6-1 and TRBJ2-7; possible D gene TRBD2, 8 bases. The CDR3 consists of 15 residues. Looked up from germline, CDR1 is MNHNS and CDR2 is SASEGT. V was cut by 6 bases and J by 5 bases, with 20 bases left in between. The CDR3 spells CASSLSREGANEQYF. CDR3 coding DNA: TGTGCCAGCAGCCTCAGCCGGGAGGGGGCGAACGAGCAGTACTTC.

CDR3: CASRTNSGISEQYF. The CDR3 nucleotides are TGTGCCAGCAGAACCAATAGCGGGATTAGCGAGCAGTACTTC. The V and J genes are TRBV6-5 and TRBJ2-7; TRBD2 matches at 8 bases. V lost 6 bases, J lost 6 bases, and 10 bases stayed unmatched. Germline values: CDR1 MNHEY, CDR2 SVGAGI. This CDR3 is built from 14 residues.

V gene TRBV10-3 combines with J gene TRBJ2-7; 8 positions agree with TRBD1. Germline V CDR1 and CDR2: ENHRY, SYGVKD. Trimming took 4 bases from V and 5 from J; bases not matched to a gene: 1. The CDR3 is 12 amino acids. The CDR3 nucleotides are TGTGCCATCAGTGGGGACAGGAACGAGCAGTACTTC. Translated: CAISGDRNEQYF.

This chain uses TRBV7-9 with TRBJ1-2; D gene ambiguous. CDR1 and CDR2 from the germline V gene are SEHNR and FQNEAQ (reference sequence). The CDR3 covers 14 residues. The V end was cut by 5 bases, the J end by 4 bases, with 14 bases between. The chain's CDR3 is CASSPLAEVYGYTF. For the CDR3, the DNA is TGTGCCAGCAGCCCCCTTGCCGAAGTCTATGGCTACACCTTC.

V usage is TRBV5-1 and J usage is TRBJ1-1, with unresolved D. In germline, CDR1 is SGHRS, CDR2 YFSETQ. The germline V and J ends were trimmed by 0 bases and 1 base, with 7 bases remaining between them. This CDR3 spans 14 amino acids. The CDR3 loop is CASSLDPANTEAFF. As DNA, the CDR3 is TGCGCCAGCAGCTTGGACCCAGCGAACACTGAAGCTTTCTTT.

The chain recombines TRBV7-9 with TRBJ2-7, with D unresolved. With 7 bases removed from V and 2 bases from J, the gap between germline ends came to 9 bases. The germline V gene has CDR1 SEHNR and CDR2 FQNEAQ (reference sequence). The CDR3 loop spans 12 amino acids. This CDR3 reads CASTPGPYEQYF. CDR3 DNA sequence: TGTGCCAGCACTCCTGGCCCCTACGAGCAGTACTTC.

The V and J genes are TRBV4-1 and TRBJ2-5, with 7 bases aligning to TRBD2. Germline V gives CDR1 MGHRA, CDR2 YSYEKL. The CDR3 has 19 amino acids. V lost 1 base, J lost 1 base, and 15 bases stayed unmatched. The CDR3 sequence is CASSQVSVSGAGPQETQYF. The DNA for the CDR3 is TGCGCCAGCAGCCAAGTCTCGGTCAGCGGGGCAGGACCCCAAGAGACCCAGTACTTC.

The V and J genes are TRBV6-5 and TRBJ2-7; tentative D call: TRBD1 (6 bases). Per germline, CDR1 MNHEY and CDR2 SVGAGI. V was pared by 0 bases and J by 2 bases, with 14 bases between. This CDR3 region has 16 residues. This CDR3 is CASSYSSHRETYEQYF. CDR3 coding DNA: TGTGCCAGCAGTTACTCGTCGCACAGGGAGACCTACGAGCAGTACTTC.

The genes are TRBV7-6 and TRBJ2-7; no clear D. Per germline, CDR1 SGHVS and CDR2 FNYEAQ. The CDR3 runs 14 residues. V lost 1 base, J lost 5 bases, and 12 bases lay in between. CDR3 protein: CASSLEVTANEQYF. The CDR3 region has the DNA TGTGCCAGCAGCTTAGAGGTTACCGCCAACGAGCAGTACTTC.

The DNA of the CDR3 is TGTGCCAGCAGTGAGTTGTGGACTGAGGGCACAGATACGCAGTATTTT. Its protein product is CASSELWTEGTDTQYF. V usage is TRBV2 and J usage is TRBJ2-3; a weak D match, TRBD2 (5 bases). Trimming took off 3 bases at V and 1 base at J, with 14 bases between the two ends. CDR3 size: 16 residues. Per the germline V gene, CDR1 is SNHLY and CDR2 is FYNNEI. The full variable domain, its missing parts supplied by reference TRBV2 and TRBJ2-3, is EPEVTQTPSHQVTQMGQEVILRCVPISNHLYFYWYRQILGQKVEFLVSFYNNEISEKSEIFDDQFSVERPDGSNFTLKIRSTKLEDSAMYFCASSELWTEGTDTQYFGPGTRLTVL.

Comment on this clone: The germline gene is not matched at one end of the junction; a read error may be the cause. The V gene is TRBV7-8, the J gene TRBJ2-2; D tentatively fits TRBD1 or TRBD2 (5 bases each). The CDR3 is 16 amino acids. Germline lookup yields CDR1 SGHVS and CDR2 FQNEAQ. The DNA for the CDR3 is TGTGCCAGCAGCGACCACCCGGGACCCCTCACCCGGGAGCTGTTTTTT. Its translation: CASSDHPGPLTRELFF.

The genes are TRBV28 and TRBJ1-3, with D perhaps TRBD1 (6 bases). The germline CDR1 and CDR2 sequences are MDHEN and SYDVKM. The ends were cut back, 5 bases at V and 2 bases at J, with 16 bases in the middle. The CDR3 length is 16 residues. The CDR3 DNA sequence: TGTGCCAGCAGTGGATACAGGGAGTATACTGGAAACACCATATATTTT. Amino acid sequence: CASSGYREYTGNTIYF.

The CDR3 reads CASSQDIDGGPEAFF. The DNA for the CDR3 is TGCGCCAGCAGCCAAGATATTGACGGGGGACCTGAAGCTTTCTTT. V gene TRBV4-3 combines with J gene TRBJ1-1; possible D gene TRBD1, 5 bases. Trimming shortened V by 0 bases and J by 6 bases, and 14 bases separated the two germline ends. In germline, CDR1 is LGHNA, CDR2 YSLEER. The CDR3 spans 15 residues.

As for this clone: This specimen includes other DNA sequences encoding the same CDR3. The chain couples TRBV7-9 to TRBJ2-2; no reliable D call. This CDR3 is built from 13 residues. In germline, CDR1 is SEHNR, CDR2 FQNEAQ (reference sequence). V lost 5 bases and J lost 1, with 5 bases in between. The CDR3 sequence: CASSPGNTGELFF. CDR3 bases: TGTGCCAGCAGCCCAGGGAACACCGGGGAGCTGTTTTTT.

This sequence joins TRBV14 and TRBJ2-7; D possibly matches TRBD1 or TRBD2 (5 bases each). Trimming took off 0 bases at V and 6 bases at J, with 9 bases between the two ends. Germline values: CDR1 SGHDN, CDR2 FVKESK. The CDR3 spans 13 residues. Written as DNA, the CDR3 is TGTGCCAGCAGCCAAGAATGGGACGGCGAGCAGTACTTC. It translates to CASSQEWDGEQYF. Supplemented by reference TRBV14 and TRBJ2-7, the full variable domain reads EAGVTQFPSHSVIEKGQTVTLRCDPISGHDNLYWYRRVMGKEIKFLLHFVKESKQDESGMPNNRFLAERTGGTYSTLKVQPAELEDSGVYFCASSQEWDGEQYFGPGTRLTVT.

The CDR3 DNA sequence: TGTGCCAGCAGAGGGTACTCTGGGGCCAACGTCCTGACTTTC. Amino acids: CASRGYSGANVLTF. The rearrangement links TRBV2 to TRBJ2-6; D gene unclear. CDR3 length: 14 amino acids. Trimming shortened V by 6 bases and J by 0 bases, and 6 bases separated the two germline ends. CDR1 is SNHLY and CDR2 is FYNNEI in the germline V gene.

The chain's CDR3 is CASSRETGPYEQYF. CDR3 bases: TGTGCCAGCAGCCGGGAAACAGGGCCCTACGAGCAGTACTTC. V and J are TRBV7-8 and TRBJ2-7, with D maybe TRBD1 (6 bases). The V end was cut by 5 bases, the J end by 2 bases, with 13 bases between. Per the germline V gene, CDR1 is SGHVS and CDR2 is FQNEAQ. CDR3 length: 14 amino acids.

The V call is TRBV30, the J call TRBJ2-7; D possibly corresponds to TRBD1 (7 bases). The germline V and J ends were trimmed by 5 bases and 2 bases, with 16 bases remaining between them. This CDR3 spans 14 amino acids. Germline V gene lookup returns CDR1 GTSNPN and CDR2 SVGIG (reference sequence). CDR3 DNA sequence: TGTGCCTGGCTCCCCCCAGGGGGGACCTACGAGCAGTACTTC. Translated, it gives CAWLPPGGTYEQYF.

The CDR3 DNA reads as TGTGCCAGCAGTTATGTGGTGGGCAATGAGCAGTTCTTC. Its protein product is CASSYVVGNEQFF. V and J are TRBV6-6 and TRBJ2-1; D is unresolved. The CDR3 totals 13 residues. CDR1 and CDR2 from the germline V gene are MNHNY and SVGAGI (reference sequence). The V gene lost 3 bases and the J gene lost 6 bases, with 9 bases spanning the gap.

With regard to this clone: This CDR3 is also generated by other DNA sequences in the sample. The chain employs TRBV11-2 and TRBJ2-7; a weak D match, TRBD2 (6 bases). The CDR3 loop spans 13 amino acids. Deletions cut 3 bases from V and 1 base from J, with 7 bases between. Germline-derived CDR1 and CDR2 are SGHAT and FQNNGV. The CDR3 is CASSFSGSYEQYF. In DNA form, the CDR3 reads TGTGCCAGCAGCTTTAGCGGATCCTACGAGCAGTACTTC.

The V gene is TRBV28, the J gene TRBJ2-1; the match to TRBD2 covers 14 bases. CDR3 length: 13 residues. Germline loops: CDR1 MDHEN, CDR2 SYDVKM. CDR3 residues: CATGLAGDNEQFF. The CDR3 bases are TGTGCTACGGGACTAGCGGGGGACAATGAGCAGTTCTTC.

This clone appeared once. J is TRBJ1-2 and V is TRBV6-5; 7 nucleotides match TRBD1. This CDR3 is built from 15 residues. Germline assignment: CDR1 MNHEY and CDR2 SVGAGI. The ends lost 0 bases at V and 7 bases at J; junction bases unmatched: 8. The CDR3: CASSYSAGGYSGYTF. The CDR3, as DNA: TGTGCCAGCAGTTACTCAGCAGGGGGATATAGTGGCTACACCTTC.

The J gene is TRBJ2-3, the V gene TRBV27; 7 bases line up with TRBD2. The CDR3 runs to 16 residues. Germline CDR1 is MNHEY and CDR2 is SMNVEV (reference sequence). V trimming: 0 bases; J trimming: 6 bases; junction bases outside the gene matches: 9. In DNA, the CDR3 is TGTGCCAGCAGTTTATCACGGGGGGATCTCGTGGATACGCAGTATTTT. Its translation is CASSLSRGDLVDTQYF.

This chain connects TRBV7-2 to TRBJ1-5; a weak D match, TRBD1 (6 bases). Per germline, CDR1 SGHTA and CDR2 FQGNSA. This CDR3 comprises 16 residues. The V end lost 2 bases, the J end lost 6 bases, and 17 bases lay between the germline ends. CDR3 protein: CASSLWVGGPGQPQHF. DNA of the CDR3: TGTGCCAGCAGCTTATGGGTCGGGGGGCCCGGTCAGCCCCAGCATTTT.

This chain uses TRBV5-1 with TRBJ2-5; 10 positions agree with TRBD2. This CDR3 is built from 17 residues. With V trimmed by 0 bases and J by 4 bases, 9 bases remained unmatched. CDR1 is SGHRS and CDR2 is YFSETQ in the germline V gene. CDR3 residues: CASSLAVAGGIGETQYF. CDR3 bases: TGCGCCAGCAGCTTGGCGGTAGCGGGGGGAATAGGAGAGACCCAGTACTTC.

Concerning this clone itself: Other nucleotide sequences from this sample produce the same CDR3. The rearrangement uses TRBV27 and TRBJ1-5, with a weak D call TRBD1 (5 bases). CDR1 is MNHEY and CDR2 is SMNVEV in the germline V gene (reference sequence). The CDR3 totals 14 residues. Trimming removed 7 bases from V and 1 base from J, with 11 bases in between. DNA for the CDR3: TGTGCCAGCAAGGTTGGGGGGAGCAATCAGCCCCAGCATTTT. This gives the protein CASKVGGSNQPQHF.

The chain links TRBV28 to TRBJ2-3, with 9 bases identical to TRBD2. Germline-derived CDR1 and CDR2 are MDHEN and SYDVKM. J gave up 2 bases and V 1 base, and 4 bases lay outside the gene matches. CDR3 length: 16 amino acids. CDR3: CASSLFASGDTDTQYF. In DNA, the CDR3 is TGTGCCAGCAGTTTATTTGCTAGCGGGGACACAGATACGCAGTATTTT.